This is a list of T cell receptor beta chains from one sample in a study of T cell responses to AZD1222 COVID-19 vaccine. Measured with immunoSEQ multiplex PCR; TCRdb has only the in-frame clones, and not every one. The repertoire holds approximately 150,000 clones, with around nine tenths as singletons. Sequenced material: peripheral blood, taken on day 0 of AZD1222 vaccination. Receptors originate from an adult in good health. Both conserved end residues are part of each CDR3.

v_call	j_call	cdr3_aa
TRBV3-1/TRBV3-2	TRBJ1-1	CASSQGFYTEAFF
TRBV3-1/TRBV3-2	TRBJ1-5	CASSRGQGRGQPQHF
TRBV29-1	TRBJ1-1	CSVRKGNTEAFF
TRBV7-2	TRBJ1-2	CASSLGQGNGYTF
TRBV5-1	TRBJ2-3	CASSPEVPDTQYF
TRBV18	TRBJ2-3	CASSLPGTGEASTQYF
TRBV10-3	TRBJ1-1	CAISGYRQGAGMNTEAFF
TRBV4-1	TRBJ1-2	CASSGTDRPLDYGYTF
TRBV2	TRBJ2-3	CASSERDSPSTDTQYF
TRBV19	TRBJ1-2	CASGEPNYGYTF
TRBV5-1	TRBJ1-2	CASSPADREGSYTF
TRBV5-1	TRBJ2-1	CASSLVGGPYNEQFF
TRBV5-4	TRBJ2-3	CASSGLGTSGSWSTDTQYF
TRBV29-1	TRBJ1-1	CSATWTGGNTEAFF
TRBV9	TRBJ2-1	CASSVVGRTSGRAYNEQFF
TRBV10-3	TRBJ1-2	CATMSGALYGYTF
TRBV20-1	TRBJ2-1	CSASVVAEQFF
TRBV12-3/TRBV12-4	TRBJ2-1	CASSQAGDNEQFF
TRBV11-2	TRBJ2-6	CASSLVNRFLSGANVLTF
TRBV5-4	TRBJ2-7	CASSSGTGSYEQYF
TRBV9	TRBJ2-7	CASSERLAGIYEQYF
TRBV1	TRBJ1-1	CTSSQGTGNTEAFF
TRBV2	TRBJ2-1	CASSATESSYNEQFF
TRBV15	TRBJ2-7	CATSRETGTYEQYF
TRBV6-1	TRBJ1-6	CASSDIGILGSPLHF
TRBV5-4	TRBJ2-7	CASSPDLAYEQYF